This T cell receptor (beta chain) was recovered during a study of cytomegalovirus exposure and HLA in healthy donors. This clone occurred a few times. One end of the junction varies from germline; a read error may be responsible. The CDR3 has 13 amino acids. The germline CDR1 and CDR2 sequences are SEHNR and FQNEAQ (reference sequence). The PCR used 60 Vbeta and 13 Jbeta primers. Clones were read by immunoSEQ multiplex PCR, and TCRdb kept only the in-frame ones, dropping some. The data show around 100,000 clones, around three quarters seen once. The V gene is TRBV7-9, the J gene TRBJ1-4; D is unclear. Sequencing input: PBMCs. This TCR was recovered from a man between 25 and 39 years old in good health and CMV-seronegative. Here the CDR3 reads CASSLGTTEKLFF. DNA for the CDR3: TGTGCCAGCAGCTTAGGGACTACTGAAAAACTGTTTTTT.